Listed here is a single TCR beta chain. Its specificity is unknown. This entry is derived from a study of vaccination and CD4 T cells after COVID-19. This CDR3 is built from 16 residues. The trim removed 4 bases at V and 5 bases at J, leaving 5 bases unmatched. Germline V gives CDR1 SGHDT, CDR2 YYEEEE. Once obtained from cultured CD4+ T cells, the DNA was sequenced using the Oncomine TCR Beta short-read assay. Cultures of CD4+ T cells served as the source for extracting genomic DNA. A single record per CDR3 protein comes from TCRdb applying MiXCR to the PCR reads. The sample lists 10,000 or so distinct CDR3 sequences; about 37% were seen once. This sample's treatment: roughly ten-day PBMC culture with coronavirus spike peptide pools or control peptides (ViraFEST assay). Before the COVID-19 pandemic (2011-2018), CD4+ T cells were obtained from the unexposed donor.

The chain joins TRBV5-6 to TRBJ2-5; 16 nucleotides align to TRBD2. This sequence originates from a human donor in good health. The sequencing input was CD4+ T cells from blood, cultured in vitro. The CDR3 DNA is TGTGCCAGCAGCCCGGGACTAGCGGGAGGGATGGAGACCCAGTACTTC. Amino acids: CASSPGLAGGMETQYF.